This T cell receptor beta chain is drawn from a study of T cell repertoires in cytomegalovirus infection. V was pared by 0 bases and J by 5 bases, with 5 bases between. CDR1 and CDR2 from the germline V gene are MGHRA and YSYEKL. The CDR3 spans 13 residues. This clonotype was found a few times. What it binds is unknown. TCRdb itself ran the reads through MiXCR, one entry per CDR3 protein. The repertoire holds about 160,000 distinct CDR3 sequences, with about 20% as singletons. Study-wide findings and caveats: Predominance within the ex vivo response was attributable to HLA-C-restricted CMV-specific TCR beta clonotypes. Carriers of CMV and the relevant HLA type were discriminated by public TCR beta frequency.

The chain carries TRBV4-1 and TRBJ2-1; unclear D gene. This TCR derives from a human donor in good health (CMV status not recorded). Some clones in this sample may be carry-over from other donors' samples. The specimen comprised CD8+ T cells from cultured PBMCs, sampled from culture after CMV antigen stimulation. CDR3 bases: TGCGCCAGCAGCCAAGAAATCGACAATGAGCAGTTCTTC. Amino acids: CASSQEIDNEQFF.